This passage covers 29 T cell receptor beta chains from one sample sequenced in a study of T cell responses to AZD1222 COVID-19 vaccine. Measured with immunoSEQ multiplex PCR; TCRdb has only the in-frame clones, and not every one. The repertoire has under 110,000 clones, about nine tenths of them found once; the top ten carry 6.5% to 10%. Source: peripheral blood, taken 28 days after the second AZD1222 dose. These receptors came from an adult who received the AZD1222 COVID-19 vaccine.

The V and J genes are TRBV14 and TRBJ1-2; D is perhaps TRBD1 (5 bases). This CDR3 contains 15 residues. V lost 0 bases and J 8 bases, leaving 16 bases between the germline ends. Germline V CDR1 and CDR2: SGHDN, FVKESK. CDR3 coding DNA: TGTGCCAGCAGCCAAGATCAGGGAAAGGCGTCGGGCTACACCTTC. This codes for CASSQDQGKASGYTF.

The V and J genes are TRBV11-2 and TRBJ1-3, with 7 bases that match TRBD1. The CDR3 totals 17 residues. CDR1 is SGHAT and CDR2 is FQNNGV in the germline V gene. Trimming removed 7 bases from V and 3 bases from J; junction bases left unmatched: 15. The CDR3 spells CASTPLGGGAFGNTIYF. Written as DNA, the CDR3 is TGTGCCAGCACCCCATTGGGAGGGGGCGCGTTTGGAAACACCATATATTTT.

Concerning this clone itself: The germline gene is not matched at one end of the junction; a read error may be the cause. The V call is TRBV7-7, the J call TRBJ2-1, with 7 bases lining up with TRBD1. The CDR3 runs 13 residues. CDR1 is SSHAT, CDR2 FNYEAQ, per germline (reference sequence). As DNA, the CDR3 is TGTGCTAGCAGCTTGGGGACAGACAATGAGCAGTTCTTC. It specifies CASSLGTDNEQFF. Based on the CDR3 plus reference TRBV7-7 and TRBJ2-1, the full variable domain is GAGVSQSPRYKVTKRGQDVTLRCDPISSHATLYWYQQALGQGPEFLTYFNYEAQPDKSGLPSDRFSAERPEGSISTLTIQRTEQRDSAMYRCASSLGTDNEQFFGPGTRLTVL.

CDR3 DNA sequence: TGTGCCAGCAGCGTCACTACAGGGGCGGGCAATGAGCAGTTCTTC. Amino acids: CASSVTTGAGNEQFF. The rearrangement links TRBV9 to TRBJ2-1, with 7 bases aligning to TRBD1. Trimming took 2 bases from V and 6 from J; bases not matched to a gene: 8. CDR1 is SGDLS and CDR2 is YYNGEE in the germline V gene. CDR3 length equals 15 residues.

This sequence joins TRBV29-1 and TRBJ1-2, with TRBD1 matching 8 bases. CDR1 and CDR2 from the germline V gene are SQVTM and ANQGSEA. The CDR3 spans 12 residues. Trimming took 5 bases from V and 5 from J; bases not matched to a gene: 4. CDR3 DNA: TGCAGCGTTCAGGGGGCGGGGTATGGCTACACCTTC. Residues: CSVQGAGYGYTF. Full variable domain (outside the CDR3, taken from reference TRBV29-1 and TRBJ1-2): SAVISQKPSRDICQRGTSLTIQCQVDSQVTMMFWYRQQPGQSLTLIATANQGSEATYESGFVIDKFPISRPNLTFSTLTVSNMSPEDSSIYLCSVQGAGYGYTFGSGTRLTVV.

This clone was found once. This chain connects TRBV11-1 to TRBJ1-2; D may be TRBD1 (6 bases). Germline lookup yields CDR1 SGHAT and CDR2 FQDESV (reference sequence). This CDR3 is built from 13 residues. V dropped 2 bases and J dropped 2 bases, with 6 bases sitting between them. Here the CDR3 DNA reads TGTGCCAGCAGCTTACAGGGGAACTATGGCTACACCTTC. It translates to CASSLQGNYGYTF.

V usage is TRBV5-1 and J usage is TRBJ2-7; the D gene could be TRBD1 or TRBD2 (6 bases each). The V end was cut by 10 bases, the J end by 2 bases, with 16 bases between. This CDR3 comprises 13 residues. Germline V gives CDR1 SGHRS, CDR2 YFSETQ. Here the CDR3 reads CASGGGRTYEQYF. The DNA of the CDR3 is TGCGCCTCAGGAGGGGGGCGCACCTACGAGCAGTACTTC.

This chain joins TRBV12-3 or TRBV12-4 and TRBJ2-5, with TRBD2 as a possible D gene (6 bases). Trimming left V 8 bases short and J 4 bases short, with 14 bases between. This CDR3 contains 13 residues. The CDR3 nucleotides read TGTGCCAGCGGTGCGGGGCGGGGAGAGACCCAGTACTTC. The encoded protein is CASGAGRGETQYF.

The rearrangement links TRBV29-1 to TRBJ2-5, with D possibly called TRBD1 or TRBD2 (5 bases each). V was trimmed by 8 bases and J by 3 bases, leaving 7 bases between them. Per germline, CDR1 SQVTM and CDR2 ANQGSEA. The CDR3 runs 10 residues. CDR3 nucleotides: TGCAGCCAGGGAGAAGAGACCCAGTACTTC. It encodes CSQGEETQYF.

The genes are TRBV12-3 or TRBV12-4 and TRBJ2-7; D not certain. The CDR3 is 11 residues long. V lost 1 base and J 7 bases, leaving 5 bases between the germline ends. The DNA of the CDR3 is TGTGCCAGCAGTTTAGTTGGGGAGCAGTACTTC. It codes for CASSLVGEQYF.

The chain recombines TRBV28 with TRBJ2-7, with D uncertain. Trimming took 2 bases from V and 5 from J, leaving 10 bases between them. The CDR3 has 13 amino acids. Germline CDR1 MDHEN, CDR2 SYDVKM. The chain's CDR3 is CASSLGVPHEQYF. The CDR3 DNA is TGTGCCAGCAGTTTAGGAGTTCCCCACGAGCAGTACTTC. Using reference TRBV28 and TRBJ2-7 for the parts outside the CDR3, the full variable domain is DVKVTQSSRYLVKRTGEKVFLECVQDMDHENMFWYRQDPGLGLRLIYFSYDVKMKEKGDIPEGYSVSREKKERFSLILESASTNQTSMYLCASSLGVPHEQYFGPGTRLTVT.

V and J are TRBV27 and TRBJ1-2, with D maybe TRBD1 (6 bases). The germline V gene encodes CDR1 MNHEY and CDR2 SMNVEV (reference sequence). Trimming pared 0 bases from V and 1 base from J, leaving 9 bases between. The CDR3 covers 15 residues. CDR3 nucleotide sequence: TGTGCCAGCAGTTTATCCAGGGGAAATAACTATGGCTACACCTTC. It codes for CASSLSRGNNYGYTF.

The J gene is TRBJ1-3, the V gene TRBV9, with 8 nucleotides matching TRBD1. From germline, CDR1 is SGDLS and CDR2 YYNGEE. The CDR3 totals 18 residues. V lost 0 bases, J lost 3 bases, and 11 bases stayed unmatched. The CDR3 is CASSVAGGQGAVGNTIYF. The CDR3 region has the DNA TGTGCCAGCAGCGTAGCAGGGGGGCAGGGGGCGGTTGGAAACACCATATATTTT.

V and J are TRBV21-1 and TRBJ2-2; the table's D gene call, TRBD1, was not cross checked with the DNA. TRBV21-1 counts as a pseudogene. The CDR3 is 16 residues long. The CDR3 region is CASSSGTGGAGGELFF. CDR3 coding DNA: TGTGCCAGCAGCTCCGGGACAGGGGGCGCAGGCGGGGAGCTGTTTTTT.

This chain uses TRBV7-9 with TRBJ1-2; D is undetermined. The CDR3 extends over 10 amino acids. The germline CDR1 and CDR2 sequences are SEHNR and FQNEAQ (reference sequence). The germline V and J ends were trimmed by 1 base and 6 bases, with 0 bases remaining between them. The CDR3 sequence: CASSLDGYTF. DNA of the CDR3: TGTGCCAGCAGCTTAGATGGCTACACCTTC. Drawing the rest from reference TRBV7-9 and TRBJ1-2, the complete variable domain is DTGVSQNPRHKITKRGQNVTFRCDPISEHNRLYWYRQTLGQGPEFLTYFQNEAQLEKSRLLSDRFSAERPKGSFSTLEIQRTEQGDSAMYLCASSLDGYTFGSGTRLTVV.

This clone was detected only once. The V call is TRBV5-1, the J call TRBJ2-7; D gene ambiguous. The ends were cut back, 0 bases at V and 2 bases at J, with 9 bases in the middle. Germline V CDR1 and CDR2: SGHRS, YFSETQ. The CDR3 sequence is 14 residues long. CDR3: CASSLVVSPYEQYF. CDR3 nucleotides: TGCGCCAGCAGCTTGGTAGTCTCTCCCTACGAGCAGTACTTC.

Written as DNA, the CDR3 is TGTGCCGGAAGAGAGCCAAATCTCAGTTCACCCCTCCACTTT. Protein: CAGREPNLSSPLHF. The chain combines TRBV2 with TRBJ1-6; D uncertain. The V gene's germline CDR1 is SNHLY and CDR2 FYNNEI. The CDR3 is 14 residues long. The ends were cut back, 11 bases at V and 9 bases at J, with 20 bases in the middle.

V gene TRBV5-1 combines with J gene TRBJ2-5, with 8 positions matching TRBD1. The CDR3 consists of 15 residues. Trimming took 4 bases from V and 2 from J; bases not matched to a gene: 7. Looked up from germline, CDR1 is SGHRS and CDR2 is YFSETQ. CDR3 amino acids: CASSIRQGFQETQYF. The CDR3 region has the DNA TGCGCCAGCAGCATAAGACAGGGGTTTCAAGAGACCCAGTACTTC.

The chain uses TRBV18 and TRBJ2-2; maybe TRBD1 (5 bases). The V and J ends lost 0 bases and 1 base respectively, with 9 bases between them. There are 16 residues in the CDR3. Germline V gives CDR1 KGHSH, CDR2 LQKENI. For the CDR3, the DNA is TGTGCCAGCTCACCACCTCAGGGTCGGAACACCGGGGAGCTGTTTTTT. Encoded protein: CASSPPQGRNTGELFF.

A single count supports this clone. The chain links TRBV7-9 to TRBJ1-6; no definite D call. V was pared by 6 bases and J by 7 bases, with 7 bases between. Germline CDR1 reads SEHNR; CDR2 reads FQNEAQ (reference sequence). CDR3 length: 12 residues. The CDR3 bases are TGTGCCAGCAGAACAGAAAATTCACCCCTCCACTTT. This codes for CASRTENSPLHF.

The rearrangement links TRBV19 to TRBJ2-7; the D gene is possibly TRBD2 (5 bases). Per germline, CDR1 LNHDA and CDR2 SQIVND (reference sequence). This CDR3 is built from 13 residues. Deletions cut 7 bases from V and 7 bases from J, with 17 bases between. CDR3 protein: CASTTSAGLEQYF. The CDR3 DNA follows: TGTGCCAGTACCACCAGCGCGGGCCTGGAGCAGTACTTC.

V is TRBV6-2 or TRBV6-3 and J is TRBJ1-5; D not resolved. Germline CDR1 is MNHEY and CDR2 is SVGEGT. Trimming shortened V by 3 bases and J by 7 bases, and 10 bases separated the two germline ends. This CDR3 is built from 13 residues. In DNA form, the CDR3 reads TGTGCCAGCAGTTATGGCAGCGGACAGCCCCAGCATTTT. This gives the protein CASSYGSGQPQHF.

V usage is TRBV25-1 and J usage is TRBJ2-7; TRBD2 is a possible D gene (5 bases). Germline CDR1 MGHDK, CDR2 SYGVNS. The V end lost 6 bases, the J end lost 0 bases, and 9 bases lay between the germline ends. CDR3 length: 13 residues. The CDR3 bases are TGTGCCAGCAGGGACTGGGGCTCCTACGAGCAGTACTTC. This gives the protein CASRDWGSYEQYF.

The rearrangement joins TRBV18 to TRBJ1-2; no firm D call. V gave up 0 bases and J gave up 4 bases, with 9 bases separating them. Germline-derived CDR1 and CDR2 are KGHSH and LQKENI. This CDR3 contains 14 residues. CDR3 in DNA: TGTGCCAGCTCACCACCGTTTCGGAGCTATGGCTACACCTTC. Its translation is CASSPPFRSYGYTF.

The rearrangement links TRBV11-1 to TRBJ1-2; the D gene is possibly TRBD1 (5 bases). The germline V gene encodes CDR1 SGHAT and CDR2 FQDESV (reference sequence). V gave up 5 bases and J gave up 6 bases, with 19 bases separating them. The CDR3 covers 15 residues. CDR3 sequence: CASSPRTDRLNGYTF. The CDR3 DNA is TGTGCCAGCAGCCCAAGAACCGACAGACTTAATGGCTACACCTTC.

This clone was detected only once. This sequence joins TRBV6-2 or TRBV6-3 and TRBJ2-6; 8 positions match TRBD2. Germline CDR1 MNHEY, CDR2 SVGEGT. The CDR3 runs 19 residues. J lost 0 bases, V lost 5 bases, and 12 bases had no gene match. The CDR3 spells CASSDPLGGGLSGANVLTF. CDR3 nucleotide sequence: TGTGCCAGCAGTGACCCCCTCGGGGGGGGCCTCTCTGGGGCCAACGTCCTGACTTTC.

The chain is built from TRBV9 and TRBJ2-2; 9 bases map to TRBD2. Per the germline V gene, CDR1 is SGDLS and CDR2 is YYNGEE. The CDR3 spans 14 residues. Unmatched junction bases numbered 7, after V lost 6 bases and J lost 7 bases. CDR3 sequence reads: CASNPIAGDGELFF. CDR3 nucleotides: TGTGCCAGCAACCCAATAGCGGGGGACGGGGAGCTGTTTTTT.

The V gene is TRBV7-6, the J gene TRBJ1-4, with D perhaps matching TRBD1 (6 bases). Germline V gene sequence: CDR1 SGHVS, CDR2 FNYEAQ. This CDR3 is built from 15 residues. Trimming took 4 bases from V and 0 from J, leaving 9 bases between them. Here the CDR3 reads CASSSRTATNEKLFF. CDR3 DNA: TGTGCCAGCAGCTCTCGGACAGCAACTAATGAAAAACTGTTTTTT.

This clone was seen only a few times. V usage is TRBV6-2 or TRBV6-3 and J usage is TRBJ1-2, with D tentatively TRBD1 (6 bases). This CDR3 is built from 18 residues. Trimming removed 2 bases at V and 5 bases at J, with 24 bases between. From germline, CDR1 is MNHEY and CDR2 SVGEGT. The CDR3 sequence is CASSYGLRDTRTPYGYTF. The CDR3 DNA follows: TGTGCCAGCAGTTACGGCCTCCGGGACACGAGGACTCCTTATGGCTACACCTTC.